This T cell receptor beta chain came from a study of T cells in Graves' hyperthyroidism and ophthalmopathy. General observations from the study: Progression to ophthalmopathy was predicted a median of approximately 6.4 months early.

Template material for amplifying TCR beta CDR3 regions consisted of RNA transcripts. When the TCR CDR3 underwent first-round RT-PCR, the HTBI primer set was used. TCRdb processed the multiplex PCR reads anew with MiXCR; each CDR3 protein has one entry. The sample has about 290,000 distinct CDR3 sequences; 17% are singletons. V was cut by 6 bases and J by 1 base, with 18 bases left in between. Germline-derived CDR1 and CDR2 are MDHEN and SYDVKM. The CDR3 has 16 amino acids. Ten or more counts support this clonotype. No antigen is known for it. Each diagnosis was grounded in clinical symptoms, serum thyroxine and TRAb, thyroid ultrasound, and orbital computed tomography.

Sequenced input: blood. The chain is built from TRBV28 and TRBJ1-1, with D possibly TRBD1 on 5 matching bases. The origin of this receptor is a woman aged 55-75 years with Graves' ophthalmopathy. CDR3 residues: CASRGWGGTPNTEAFF. The CDR3 nucleotides read TGTGCCAGCAGGGGTTGGGGGGGGACCCCGAACACTGAAGCTTTCTTT.